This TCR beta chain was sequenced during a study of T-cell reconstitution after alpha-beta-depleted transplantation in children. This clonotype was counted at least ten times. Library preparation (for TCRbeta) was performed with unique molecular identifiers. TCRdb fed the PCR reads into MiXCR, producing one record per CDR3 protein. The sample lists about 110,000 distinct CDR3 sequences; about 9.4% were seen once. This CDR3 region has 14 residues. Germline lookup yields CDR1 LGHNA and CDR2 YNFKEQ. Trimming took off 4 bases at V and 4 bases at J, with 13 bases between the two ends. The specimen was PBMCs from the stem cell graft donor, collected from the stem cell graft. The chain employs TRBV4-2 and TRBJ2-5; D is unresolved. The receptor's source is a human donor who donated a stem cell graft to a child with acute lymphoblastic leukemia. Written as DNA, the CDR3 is TGTGCCAGCAGCCTTAGCCGAGGCGGAGAGACCCAGTACTTC. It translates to CASSLSRGGETQYF.